This TCR beta chain was found in a study of T-cell reconstitution after alpha-beta-depleted transplantation in children. Study findings and constraints: Surviving thymic progenitors and recipient T cells were the source of high TCRbeta diversity at day 60 in some patients.

Preparation of the TCRbeta library was carried out with unique molecular identifiers. TCRdb itself ran the PCR reads through MiXCR, one entry per CDR3 protein. The sample records some 8,000 distinct CDR3 sequences, about an eighth being singletons. V shed 0 bases, J shed 7 bases, and the junction held 11 bases outside the gene matches. This CDR3 contains 16 residues. Germline V gene lookup returns CDR1 KGHSH and CDR2 LQKENI. In this sample, this clonotype turned up many times. No antigen is known for it. This sequence originates from a patient aged 2 to 9 who had a stem cell transplant for inherited bone marrow failure, so the T cells may come from the graft donor. Specimen: PBMCs, mostly from graft donor cells, collected 60 days after TCRalphabeta/CD19-depleted stem cell transplant. The V and J genes are TRBV18 and TRBJ1-2, with TRBD1 matching 7 bases. CDR3 coding DNA: TGTGCCAGCTCACCACCGAGAGACAGGGTGGGTACTGGCTACACCTTC. It specifies CASSPPRDRVGTGYTF.